Below are 19 T cell receptor beta chains sequenced from a single sample in a study of post-analysis software for immune sequencing data. General study results and limits: Controls had lower frequencies than patients of 4 or 5 TRBV segments, which included TRBV5-6, TRBV5-1 and TRBV20-1.

These receptors lack a known antigen. Prepared libraries of TCR beta cDNA carried unique molecular identifiers. TCRdb re-called the PCR reads through MiXCR, storing one row per CDR3 protein. The table includes fewer than 700,000 distinct CDR3 sequences, roughly 46% detected once. The sequenced sample was blood. The receptors shown here come from a girl aged 10-17 years with multiple sclerosis.

This clonotype occurred a few times. V and J are TRBV10-3 and TRBJ2-6; maybe TRBD1 (5 bases). Germline assignment: CDR1 ENHRY and CDR2 SYGVKD. Trimming left V 8 bases short and J 0 bases short, with 8 bases between. The CDR3 is 14 residues long. This CDR3 reads CAIPRGSGANVLTF. CDR3 DNA sequence: TGTGCCATCCCAAGGGGCTCTGGGGCCAACGTCCTGACTTTC.

J is TRBJ1-2 and V is TRBV7-9; D ambiguous. V gave up 5 bases and J gave up 4 bases, with 20 bases separating them. Germline V CDR1 and CDR2: SEHNR, FQNEAQ (reference sequence). The CDR3 loop spans 16 amino acids. For the CDR3, the DNA is TGTGCCAGCAGCCTTCTTAAATCCGCCGTAGGCTATGGCTACACCTTC. It specifies CASSLLKSAVGYGYTF. Drawing the rest from reference TRBV7-9 and TRBJ1-2, the complete variable domain is DTGVSQNPRHKITKRGQNVTFRCDPISEHNRLYWYRQTLGQGPEFLTYFQNEAQLEKSRLLSDRFSAERPKGSFSTLEIQRTEQGDSAMYLCASSLLKSAVGYGYTFGSGTRLTVV.

J is TRBJ2-3 and V is TRBV6-6; 8 bases match TRBD2. This CDR3 has 15 amino acids. The ends lost 0 bases at V and 1 base at J; junction bases unmatched: 0. CDR1 is MNHNY, CDR2 SVGAGI, per germline (reference sequence). This CDR3 reads CASSYSTSGTDTQYF. CDR3 DNA sequence: TGTGCCAGCAGTTACTCGACTAGCGGCACAGATACGCAGTATTTT.

The chain combines TRBV20-1 with TRBJ1-5, with TRBD1 identical over 10 bases. CDR1 DFQATT and CDR2 SNEGSKA come from the germline V gene (reference sequence). The V gene end was trimmed by 5 bases and the J gene end by 3 bases; junction bases not matched to a gene: 7. The CDR3 covers 15 residues. The CDR3 loop is CSAVTGGSINQPQHF. The CDR3 DNA reads TGCAGTGCTGTGACAGGGGGCTCTATCAATCAGCCCCAGCATTTT.

This clonotype was found a few times. The rearrangement uses TRBV20-1 and TRBJ2-7; no firm D call. Looked up from germline, CDR1 is DFQATT and CDR2 is SNEGSKA (reference sequence). V lost 3 bases and J lost 3, with 12 bases in between. The CDR3 length is 13 residues. The CDR3 reads CSASGERVYEQYF. In DNA form, the CDR3 reads TGCAGTGCTAGCGGCGAACGGGTCTACGAGCAGTACTTC.

J is TRBJ2-1 and V is TRBV2; 9 bases match TRBD2. Germline CDR1 is SNHLY and CDR2 is FYNNEI. This CDR3 contains 13 residues. V trimming: 7 bases; J trimming: 6 bases; junction bases outside the gene matches: 4. The CDR3 DNA follows: TGTGCCAGCACGGAACTAGCGGGCAATGAGCAGTTCTTC. This sequence encodes CASTELAGNEQFF.

The chain carries TRBV14 and TRBJ1-1; D is ambiguous. This CDR3 comprises 12 residues. The V gene lost 0 bases and the J gene lost 11 bases, with 10 bases spanning the gap. Germline V gives CDR1 SGHDN, CDR2 FVKESK. CDR3 region: CASSQEGPGAFF. CDR3 in DNA: TGTGCCAGCAGCCAAGAAGGCCCTGGGGCTTTCTTT.

This chain joins TRBV20-1 and TRBJ1-1, with 7 positions matching TRBD1. Trimming cost V 3 bases and J 0 bases; bases outside gene matches: 7. The CDR3 consists of 15 residues. Germline V gene sequence: CDR1 DFQATT, CDR2 SNEGSKA (reference sequence). The CDR3 DNA sequence: TGCAGTGCTAGTCCGGGACAGAGAATGAACACTGAAGCTTTCTTT. It specifies CSASPGQRMNTEAFF.

The gene calls are TRBV6-5 and TRBJ2-3, with unresolved D. V was trimmed by 2 bases and J by 3 bases, leaving 9 bases between them. Germline V gene data show CDR1 as MNHEY and CDR2 as SVGAGI. The CDR3 runs 14 residues. In nucleotides, the CDR3 is TGTGCCAGCAGTTACGGTGGCGTAACAGATACGCAGTATTTT. Its translation is CASSYGGVTDTQYF.

CDR3 loop: CASSQETGQPQHF. The CDR3 bases are TGTGCCAGCAGCCAAGAAACGGGCCAGCCCCAGCATTTT. V and J are TRBV3-1 and TRBJ1-5; the D is unclear. The CDR3 sequence is 13 residues long. Germline CDR1 LGHDT, CDR2 YNNKEL (reference sequence). Trimming cost V 0 bases and J 7 bases, with 7 bases left between them.

This chain uses TRBV4-1 with TRBJ2-3; D not certain. Per germline, CDR1 MGHRA and CDR2 YSYEKL. The CDR3 extends over 13 amino acids. The V gene lost 3 bases and the J gene lost 5 bases, with 9 bases spanning the gap. The CDR3 DNA reads as TGCGCCAGCAGCCAGACCCCTGAAGATACGCAGTATTTT. Translating it yields CASSQTPEDTQYF.

This chain uses TRBV7-2 with TRBJ2-4, with 7 bases fitting TRBD2. CDR1 SGHTA and CDR2 FQGNSA come from the germline V gene. J lost 0 bases, V lost 1 base, and 12 bases had no gene match. The CDR3 length is 19 residues. The CDR3 spells CASSLVTLPSGIAKNIQYF. CDR3 DNA sequence: TGTGCCAGCAGCTTAGTTACCCTCCCTAGCGGTATAGCCAAAAACATTCAGTACTTC.

The chain links TRBV5-1 to TRBJ2-7; D remains ambiguous. Germline values: CDR1 SGHRS, CDR2 YFSETQ. V dropped 1 base and J dropped 0 bases, with 8 bases sitting between them. There are 14 residues in the CDR3. The CDR3 nucleotides are TGCGCCAGCAGCTTGATCGATAGCTCCTACGAGCAGTACTTC. Translation: CASSLIDSSYEQYF.

The rearrangement uses TRBV6-5 and TRBJ2-5; the match to TRBD1 covers 7 bases. The germline V gene encodes CDR1 MNHEY and CDR2 SVGAGI. Trimming took 6 bases from V and 5 from J; bases not matched to a gene: 15. CDR3 length equals 16 residues. CDR3 coding DNA: TGTGCCAGCAGCCCCGGTGAGGGGGCGCTCCCGGAGACCCAGTACTTC. Protein product: CASSPGEGALPETQYF.

This clonotype was seen a few times. The chain couples TRBV5-6 to TRBJ1-2, with 9 bases identical to TRBD1. The CDR3 is 15 residues long. The J segment lost 7 bases and the V segment lost 5 bases, leaving 12 bases of the junction unmatched. Germline V gives CDR1 SGHDT, CDR2 YYEEEE. CDR3 in DNA: TGTGCCAGCAGAGGAGGGGGACAGGGCAGGAGTGGCTACACCTTC. Its translation: CASRGGGQGRSGYTF.

The genes are TRBV5-1 and TRBJ1-1; 8 bases match TRBD1. From germline, CDR1 is SGHRS and CDR2 YFSETQ. The ends lost 4 bases at V and 4 bases at J; junction bases unmatched: 9. CDR3 size: 15 residues. CDR3 loop: CASSPTGEGVTEAFF. CDR3 in DNA: TGCGCCAGCAGCCCGACAGGGGAGGGGGTCACTGAAGCTTTCTTT. Using reference TRBV5-1 and TRBJ1-1 for the parts outside the CDR3, the full variable domain is KAGVTQTPRYLIKTRGQQVTLSCSPISGHRSVSWYQQTPGQGLQFLFEYFSETQRNKGNFPGRFSGRQFSNSRSEMNVSTLELGDSALYLCASSPTGEGVTEAFFGQGTRLTVV.

A note on this clonotype: The junction and the germline gene differ at one end; a read error may be behind it. The chain joins TRBV12-3 or TRBV12-4 to TRBJ2-1; D possibly uses TRBD1 or TRBD2 (5 bases each). The CDR3 is 15 residues long. The CDR3 is CTSRLGTQTYNEQFF. The CDR3 DNA reads TGTACCAGCAGGCTAGGGACCCAAACATACAATGAGCAGTTCTTC.

The CDR3 DNA reads TGCGCCAGCAGGTCCGGGACAGCGAACACTGAAGCTTTCTTT. Amino acid sequence: CASRSGTANTEAFF. The genes are TRBV5-1 and TRBJ1-1; 7 bases match TRBD1. The CDR3 length is 14 residues. Germline V lookup: CDR1 SGHRS, CDR2 YFSETQ. J gave up 1 base and V 5 bases, and 5 bases lay outside the gene matches.

The chain recombines TRBV5-1 with TRBJ2-5, with 9 bases that match TRBD1. V shed 0 bases and J 2 bases; nucleotides not matched to a gene: 2. The germline CDR1 and CDR2 sequences are SGHRS and YFSETQ. This CDR3 contains 15 residues. CDR3 region: CASSLVQGAQETQYF. The CDR3 coding sequence is TGCGCCAGCAGCTTGGTACAGGGGGCACAAGAGACCCAGTACTTC.